This TCR beta chain was captured by sequencing in a study of regulatory T cells in long-lasting Graves disease. Time point given: newly diagnosed GD, antithyroid drugs for less than 3 months. With RNA extracted from PBMCs as input, the TCR library was made. To make TCR beta libraries, researchers used iRepertoire HTBI primers and Arm-PCR of CDR3 regions. Using its own MiXCR run on the multiplex PCR reads, TCRdb lists one record per CDR3 protein. This table has roughly 410,000 distinct CDR3 sequences, 15% appearing once. This CDR3 has 13 residues. Trimming removed 8 bases from V and 7 bases from J, with 12 bases in between. CDR1 and CDR2 from the germline V gene are KGHSH and LQKENI. This clonotype came up a few times. These data also formed part of another study, on T cells in Graves' hyperthyroidism and ophthalmopathy. That work adds: Diagnoses used clinical symptoms, serum thyroxine and TRAb, thyroid ultrasound and orbital computed tomography.

This clonotype was obtained from a woman in her forties with Graves disease. The sequences come from peripheral blood mononuclear cells (PBMCs), collected at new diagnosis, from a patient treated with antithyroid drugs. This chain joins TRBV18 and TRBJ1-6; D not certain. Here the CDR3 DNA reads TGTGCCAGCCTGGACGGGAAAAATTCACCCCTCCACTTT. Protein sequence: CASLDGKNSPLHF.